This TCR beta chain was found in a study of blood T cell repertoires in COVID-19. At the level of the study: PBMCs, B-cell-depleted T cells, or T cells were the source of the cDNA or gDNA that made up the material.

In germline, CDR1 is MNHEY, CDR2 SVGAGI. The CDR3 spans 14 residues. Between the trimmed V and J ends, which lost 8 bases and 3 bases, there was a span of 14 bases. In the study's own analysis: Estimation of nucleated cell counts was performed using reference gene primer amplification. Measured with immunoSEQ multiplex PCR; TCRdb has only the in-frame clones, and not every one. V, J and clone size were drawn from that table, and D and trimming were deduced from the DNA. This table holds about 58,000 clones, roughly nine tenths found once. The chain carries TRBV6-5 and TRBJ1-5, with D maybe TRBD1 (5 bases). This receptor was taken from a woman aged 70-85 years with active COVID-19. The sample comprised peripheral blood. CDR3 bases: TGTGCCAGCGGAAAGGGAGGGACCAATCAGCCCCAGCATTTT. This sequence encodes CASGKGGTNQPQHF.